These T cell receptor beta chains were read from a single sample in a study of OX40 agonist ivuxolimab in advanced cancers. The repertoire was sequenced with immunoSEQ multiplex PCR; TCRdb's copy has only in-frame clones and lacks some. The sample has 120,000 or so clones, approximately 89% seen once. Sequencing was performed on CD4+ or CD8+ T cells sorted from blood, taken in a trial of the OX40 agonist ivuxolimab. The receptors derive from an adult with an advanced solid tumor such as melanoma, head and neck, liver or kidney cancer. Both conserved end residues are part of each CDR3. Fields, in order: CDR3 DNA, CDR3 protein, clone size, V gene, D gene, J gene. A D gene is named only where the DNA matches it firmly. The size field is filled for only some rows; it gives once, few, many or a size class.

CDR3nt: TGTGCCAGCTCTTACGGCCTTGATGAGCAGTTCTTC
CDR3aa: CASSYGLDEQFF
abundance: NA
v_gene: TRBV7-2
d_gene: NA
j_gene: TRBJ2-1

CDR3nt: TGTGCCAGCAGTTACTCCCCAAGCGGGGACCAAGAGACCCAGTACTTC
CDR3aa: CASSYSPSGDQETQYF
abundance: NA
v_gene: TRBV6-5
d_gene: TRBD2
j_gene: TRBJ2-5

CDR3nt: TGCGCCAGCAGCCAAAGCCGAGCCTACGAGCAGTACTTC
CDR3aa: CASSQSRAYEQYF
abundance: NA
v_gene: TRBV4-3
d_gene: NA
j_gene: TRBJ2-7

CDR3nt: TGTGCCAGTAGTCCTAAGGGGAGACGGATCTCTGGGGCCAACGTCCTGACTTTC
CDR3aa: CASSPKGRRISGANVLTF
abundance: NA
v_gene: TRBV19
d_gene: NA
j_gene: TRBJ2-6

CDR3nt: TGCGCCAGCTCCCTCTCCCGGGACGGAGATAGCGAAGCTTTCTTT
CDR3aa: CASSLSRDGDSEAFF
abundance: NA
v_gene: TRBV5-1
d_gene: NA
j_gene: TRBJ1-1

CDR3nt: TGCGCCAGCAGCCAAGATTACAATCAGGTCGGGGAGCTGTTTTTT
CDR3aa: CASSQDYNQVGELFF
abundance: NA
v_gene: TRBV4-3
d_gene: NA
j_gene: TRBJ2-2

CDR3nt: TGTGCCAGCAGCTTAGATTCTTACAGGGCTAGCGTCTCCTACGAGCAGTACTTC
CDR3aa: CASSLDSYRASVSYEQYF
abundance: NA
v_gene: TRBV11-2
d_gene: NA
j_gene: TRBJ2-7

CDR3nt: TGTGCCAGCAGCTTGGTCGGGGACAGGGGTGAGACCCAGTACTTC
CDR3aa: CASSLVGDRGETQYF
abundance: few
v_gene: TRBV5-6
d_gene: TRBD1
j_gene: TRBJ2-5

CDR3nt: TGTGCCAGCAGCTTAGATCGTAACCGGGAGCTGTTTTTT
CDR3aa: CASSLDRNRELFF
abundance: NA
v_gene: TRBV11-2
d_gene: NA
j_gene: TRBJ2-2

CDR3nt: TGTGCCAGCGTGGAGGGGGGAGTGGGGCAAGAGACCCAGTACTTC
CDR3aa: CASVEGGVGQETQYF
abundance: NA
v_gene: TRBV2
d_gene: NA
j_gene: TRBJ2-5

CDR3nt: TGTGCCAGTAGTATCGCGGACCTCGAGTTCTTC
CDR3aa: CASSIADLEFF
abundance: NA
v_gene: TRBV19
d_gene: NA
j_gene: TRBJ2-1

CDR3nt: TGTGCCAGCAGCTTGGACAGAAGCTACGAGCAGTACTTC
CDR3aa: CASSLDRSYEQYF
abundance: NA
v_gene: TRBV7-2
d_gene: NA
j_gene: TRBJ2-7

CDR3nt: TGTGCCAGCTCACCATCGGGTCCGTTCCCCACTGAAGCTTTCTTT
CDR3aa: CASSPSGPFPTEAFF
abundance: few
v_gene: TRBV18
d_gene: NA
j_gene: TRBJ1-1

CDR3nt: TGTGCCAGCAGCCATCCCTCAGCGGAGACCCAGTACTTC
CDR3aa: CASSHPSAETQYF
abundance: NA
v_gene: TRBV13
d_gene: NA
j_gene: TRBJ2-5

CDR3nt: TGTGCCAGCAGCCCAGCCGGGACAGAAAACACTGAAGCTTTCTTT
CDR3aa: CASSPAGTENTEAFF
abundance: NA
v_gene: TRBV7-3
d_gene: TRBD1
j_gene: TRBJ1-1

CDR3nt: TGTGCCAGCAGCTACTCGGCGCGGAATGGGGAGCAGTACTTC
CDR3aa: CASSYSARNGEQYF
abundance: NA
v_gene: TRBV7-2
d_gene: NA
j_gene: TRBJ2-7

CDR3nt: TGTGCCAGCAGTGTTCTCACGAAAGCTAACTATGGCTACACCTTC
CDR3aa: CASSVLTKANYGYTF
abundance: NA
v_gene: TRBV6-1
d_gene: NA
j_gene: TRBJ1-2

CDR3nt: TGTGCCAGCGAATCCTCGGACAGGGGAGGGGTGAACACTGAAGCTTTCTTT
CDR3aa: CASESSDRGGVNTEAFF
abundance: NA
v_gene: TRBV27
d_gene: TRBD1
j_gene: TRBJ1-1

CDR3nt: TGTGCCAGCAGCTCCGACGGCCCGAGCTCCTACGAGCAGTACTTC
CDR3aa: CASSSDGPSSYEQYF
abundance: NA
v_gene: TRBV7-6
d_gene: NA
j_gene: TRBJ2-7

CDR3nt: TGTGCCAGCAATCAATACAGGGGGCCCTCCTACGAGCAGTACTTC
CDR3aa: CASNQYRGPSYEQYF
abundance: NA
v_gene: TRBV6-5
d_gene: TRBD1
j_gene: TRBJ2-7

CDR3nt: TGTGCCACTAAAGTTCCGGACGGAGCCTCCTACGAGCAGTACTTC
CDR3aa: CATKVPDGASYEQYF
abundance: NA
v_gene: TRBV10-3
d_gene: NA
j_gene: TRBJ2-7

CDR3nt: TGTGCCAGTATGCAGGGCCGAATTGAAACTTTCTTT
CDR3aa: CASMQGRIETFF
abundance: NA
v_gene: TRBV19
d_gene: NA
j_gene: TRBJ1-1

CDR3nt: TGTGCCAGCAGTTATAGGGGGTCCTACTCTGGAAACACCATATATTTT
CDR3aa: CASSYRGSYSGNTIYF
abundance: NA
v_gene: TRBV6-5
d_gene: NA
j_gene: TRBJ1-3

CDR3nt: TGTGCCAGCAGTCTCGACAGGGGGAACACTGAAGCTTTCTTT
CDR3aa: CASSLDRGNTEAFF
abundance: NA
v_gene: TRBV11-1
d_gene: TRBD1
j_gene: TRBJ1-1

CDR3nt: TGTGCCAGCAGTCTTAGCGGGAGTAGCAATGAGCAGTTCTTC
CDR3aa: CASSLSGSSNEQFF
abundance: NA
v_gene: TRBV7-9
d_gene: TRBD2
j_gene: TRBJ2-1

CDR3nt: TGTGCCAGCAGCTTAGAGGTGTCTTTGCGGGAGAGCTCCTACGAGCAGTACTTC
CDR3aa: CASSLEVSLRESSYEQYF
abundance: NA
v_gene: TRBV7-2
d_gene: TRBD2
j_gene: TRBJ2-7

CDR3nt: TGTGCCAGCAGCCAAGATAGTTGGGGGCAGTCCTACGAGCAGTACTTC
CDR3aa: CASSQDSWGQSYEQYF
abundance: once
v_gene: TRBV4-2
d_gene: NA
j_gene: TRBJ2-7

CDR3nt: TGTGCCATCAGTGAGGAGGGGGACAGCGTTTTCTATGGCTACACCTTC
CDR3aa: CAISEEGDSVFYGYTF
abundance: NA
v_gene: TRBV10-3
d_gene: TRBD1
j_gene: TRBJ1-2

CDR3nt: TGTGCCAGCAGTGGAGCGGTCGAGCAGTACTTC
CDR3aa: CASSGAVEQYF
abundance: NA
v_gene: TRBV2
d_gene: NA
j_gene: TRBJ2-7

CDR3nt: TGTGCCAGCAGAGACAGTCCGGAGAGCAATCAGCCCCAGCATTTT
CDR3aa: CASRDSPESNQPQHF
abundance: NA
v_gene: TRBV27
d_gene: NA
j_gene: TRBJ1-5

CDR3nt: TGTGCCAGCAGCTTAGGGACTAGCGGGAGGGCCGGGGAGCAGTACTTC
CDR3aa: CASSLGTSGRAGEQYF
abundance: once
v_gene: TRBV7-2
d_gene: TRBD2
j_gene: TRBJ2-7

CDR3nt: TGTGCCAGCAGCCCGACCTCCGCTAGCGGAGCTACCTACAATGAGCAGTTCTTC
CDR3aa: CASSPTSASGATYNEQFF
abundance: NA
v_gene: TRBV7-3
d_gene: TRBD2
j_gene: TRBJ2-1

CDR3nt: TGTGCCAGTAGTACCGACAGAAGCAATCAGCCCCAGCATTTT
CDR3aa: CASSTDRSNQPQHF
abundance: NA
v_gene: TRBV19
d_gene: NA
j_gene: TRBJ1-5

CDR3nt: TGTGCCAGCTCACCCCCGGACAGGGGGCCCGGGGAGCTGTTTTTT
CDR3aa: CASSPPDRGPGELFF
abundance: NA
v_gene: TRBV18
d_gene: TRBD1
j_gene: TRBJ2-2

CDR3nt: TGTGCCAGTAGTATGACAGGGGAATCCTACGAGCAGTACTTC
CDR3aa: CASSMTGESYEQYF
abundance: NA
v_gene: TRBV19
d_gene: TRBD1
j_gene: TRBJ2-7